The 25 T cell receptor beta chains listed next were all sequenced from one sample in a study of blood T cell repertoires in COVID-19. Sequencing used immunoSEQ multiplex PCR; TCRdb keeps in-frame clones, though not all of them. The table has under 200,000 clones, 86% seen once. The sequenced sample consisted of PBMCs or T cells enriched from blood (not recorded which). These TCRs come from a man aged 40-55 years with acute COVID-19.

The chain is built from TRBV19 and TRBJ1-5; the D gene is possibly TRBD1 (6 bases). V was shortened by 7 bases and J by 5 bases, with 18 bases between the two germline ends. The CDR3 is 15 amino acids. Germline V gene sequence: CDR1 LNHDA, CDR2 SQIVND (reference sequence). The CDR3 sequence: CASTRWGGRDQPQHF. CDR3 DNA sequence: TGTGCCAGTACCCGTTGGGGGGGCAGGGATCAGCCCCAGCATTTT.

The chain joins TRBV5-1 to TRBJ1-5; tentatively, D is TRBD1 (6 bases). The CDR3 covers 14 residues. The germline V gene encodes CDR1 SGHRS and CDR2 YFSETQ. Trimming removed 0 bases from V and 6 bases from J, with 10 bases in between. CDR3 sequence (DNA): TGCGCCAGCAGCTTGGAAGACAGGAGTCAGCCCCAGCATTTT. Its protein product is CASSLEDRSQPQHF.

This clone was seen a handful of times. The rearrangement uses TRBV10-1 and TRBJ1-5, with D possibly TRBD1 on 5 matching bases. This CDR3 comprises 16 residues. Germline CDR1 is WNHNN and CDR2 is SYGVQD (reference sequence). V was trimmed by 0 bases and J by 4 bases, leaving 13 bases between them. The CDR3 loop reads CASSESWGGENQPQHF. DNA of the CDR3: TGCGCCAGCAGTGAGTCGTGGGGAGGGGAGAATCAGCCCCAGCATTTT.

The chain couples TRBV10-3 to TRBJ1-2, with 8 bases lining up with TRBD1. The germline V gene encodes CDR1 ENHRY and CDR2 SYGVKD. The CDR3 is 14 residues long. V dropped 7 bases and J dropped 2; count of bases not matched to a gene: 6. CDR3 coding DNA: TGTGCCATCAACGGACAGGGCCTGAACTATGGCTACACCTTC. Encoded protein: CAINGQGLNYGYTF.

V gene TRBV20-1 combines with J gene TRBJ1-2; TRBD1 aligns across 7 bases. V dropped 3 bases and J dropped 2; count of bases not matched to a gene: 3. Germline lookup yields CDR1 DFQATT and CDR2 SNEGSKA (reference sequence). The CDR3 is made up of 13 amino acids. The CDR3 region has the DNA TGCAGTGCTAGTCACAGGGGAAACTATGGCTACACCTTC. Protein sequence: CSASHRGNYGYTF.

Only one count was recorded for this clone. The chain combines TRBV20-1 with TRBJ2-1, with 7 bases fitting TRBD2. Germline assignment: CDR1 DFQATT and CDR2 SNEGSKA (reference sequence). The J segment lost 9 bases and the V segment lost 5 bases, leaving 4 bases of the junction unmatched. The CDR3 has 11 residues. The CDR3 region is CSALLASEQFF. As DNA, the CDR3 is TGCAGTGCTCTACTAGCGAGTGAGCAGTTCTTC.

The CDR3 nucleotides read TGTGCCAGCAGCGCACCCGGGGGATCAGATACGCAGTATTTT. This gives the protein CASSAPGGSDTQYF. The rearrangement links TRBV5-4 to TRBJ2-3; tentative D call: TRBD2 (6 bases). The CDR3 contains 14 residues. The V and J ends lost 4 bases and 4 bases respectively, with 13 bases between them. Germline-derived CDR1 and CDR2 are SGHNT and YYREEE (reference sequence).

The chain joins TRBV4-3 to TRBJ2-1, with 7 nucleotides matching TRBD2. Germline-derived CDR1 and CDR2 are LGHNA and YSLEER. V dropped 0 bases and J dropped 3; count of bases not matched to a gene: 5. The CDR3 is made up of 16 amino acids. In DNA form, the CDR3 reads TGCGCCAGCAGCCAAGAATGGGCTAGCGGCTACAATGAGCAGTTCTTC. This sequence encodes CASSQEWASGYNEQFF.

J is TRBJ1-1 and V is TRBV28; no clear D gene. The CDR3 loop spans 14 amino acids. Germline CDR1 and CDR2: MDHEN and SYDVKM. Trimming took 4 bases from V and 5 from J, leaving 14 bases between them. The CDR3 DNA sequence: TGTGCCAGCAGTTCGGCAGGTCAGATGACTGAAGCTTTCTTT. It encodes CASSSAGQMTEAFF.

J is TRBJ2-1 and V is TRBV28; D ambiguous. This CDR3 comprises 17 residues. V was cut by 8 bases and J by 6 bases, with 26 bases left in between. Germline CDR1 reads MDHEN; CDR2 reads SYDVKM. In nucleotides, the CDR3 is TGTGCCAGCCCCCCCCGGCTGCCGGGTTATACTGCCAATGAGCAGTTCTTC. Its translation is CASPPRLPGYTANEQFF.

The CDR3, as DNA: TGTGCCAGCAGTTCCCCGTGGCAGCGAAGCAATCAGCCCCAGCATTTT. Protein sequence: CASSSPWQRSNQPQHF. The rearrangement uses TRBV6-2 or TRBV6-3 and TRBJ1-5; D call uncertain. This CDR3 is 16 amino acids long. Trimming stripped 4 bases from V and 1 base from J, with 14 bases between. Germline V gives CDR1 MNHEY, CDR2 SVGEGT.

The count of this clone is one. This chain joins TRBV7-3 and TRBJ2-2; weak D call: TRBD2 (5 bases). The length of the CDR3 is 15 residues. V was trimmed by 4 bases and J by 2 bases, leaving 11 bases between them. Germline lookup yields CDR1 SGHTA and CDR2 FQGTGA. CDR3 residues: CASSSLAGNTGELFF. The CDR3 nucleotides read TGTGCCAGCAGCTCCCTAGCTGGTAACACCGGGGAGCTGTTTTTT. Filled out from reference TRBV7-3 and TRBJ2-2, the complete variable domain reads GAGVSQTPSNKVTEKGKYVELRCDPISGHTALYWYRQSLGQGPEFLIYFQGTGAADDSGLPNDRFFAVRPEGSVSTLKIQRTERGDSAVYLCASSSLAGNTGELFFGEGSRLTVL.

This clone was seen a handful of times. The gene calls are TRBV5-5 and TRBJ1-5; 8 bases are a match to TRBD1. The ends lost 4 bases at V and 15 bases at J; junction bases unmatched: 18. The CDR3 extends over 15 amino acids. Germline CDR1 is SGHKS and CDR2 is YYEKEE (reference sequence). For the CDR3, the DNA is TGTGCCAGCAGCCCTACCTACCCGGGACAGGATCGGTCGCATTTT. It translates to CASSPTYPGQDRSHF.

The V call is TRBV5-6, the J call TRBJ1-4, with D maybe TRBD1 (5 bases). Trimming removed 4 bases from V and 3 bases from J, with 16 bases in between. This CDR3 contains 16 residues. Germline values: CDR1 SGHDT, CDR2 YYEEEE. The DNA for the CDR3 is TGTGCCAGCAGCCGATCTCAGGGACTAGCTAATGAAAAACTGTTTTTT. It specifies CASSRSQGLANEKLFF.

The chain is built from TRBV27 and TRBJ2-7; possibly TRBD1 for D (6 bases). Trimming left V 3 bases short and J 4 bases short, with 13 bases between. Per the germline V gene, CDR1 is MNHEY and CDR2 is SMNVEV (reference sequence). This CDR3 is built from 14 residues. The CDR3 bases are TGTGCCAGCAGTTTGGCGGCAGGGGATTACGAGCAGTACTTC. Its protein product is CASSLAAGDYEQYF.

V is TRBV4-1 and J is TRBJ1-1; 10 bases are a match to TRBD1. The CDR3 is made up of 15 amino acids. Trimming removed 4 bases from V and 6 bases from J; junction bases left unmatched: 8. Per germline, CDR1 MGHRA and CDR2 YSYEKL. Here the CDR3 DNA reads TGCGCCAGCAGCCGAACCGGGACAGGGGTTTCTGAAGCTTTCTTT. Encoded protein: CASSRTGTGVSEAFF.

The J gene is TRBJ2-2, the V gene TRBV28; 8 bases are a match to TRBD1. After removal of 6 bases from V and 0 bases from J, the junction contained 3 bases not matched to a gene. Germline V gene sequence: CDR1 MDHEN, CDR2 SYDVKM. The CDR3 runs 15 residues. The CDR3 DNA is TGTGCCAGCAGAGGACAGGGCACGAACACCGGGGAGCTGTTTTTT. It is translated as CASRGQGTNTGELFF.

The chain joins TRBV29-1 to TRBJ1-5; D perhaps matches TRBD1 (6 bases). CDR1 and CDR2 from the germline V gene are SQVTM and ANQGSEA. The CDR3 has 13 amino acids. With 4 bases removed from V and 4 bases from J, the gap between germline ends came to 11 bases. The CDR3 region has the DNA TGCAGCGTTGCCAGGGGCTGGAATCAGCCCCAGCATTTT. The encoded protein is CSVARGWNQPQHF. Looking up the rest from reference TRBV29-1 and TRBJ1-5 gives the full variable domain: SAVISQKPSRDICQRGTSLTIQCQVDSQVTMMFWYRQQPGQSLTLIATANQGSEATYESGFVIDKFPISRPNLTFSTLTVSNMSPEDSSIYLCSVARGWNQPQHFGDGTRLSIL.

This clone has just one count. The chain recombines TRBV13 with TRBJ1-1; weak D call: TRBD1 (6 bases). This CDR3 has 15 amino acids. V shed 2 bases and J shed 2 bases, with 12 bases lying between them. In germline, CDR1 is PRHDT, CDR2 FYEKMQ (reference sequence). In DNA, the CDR3 is TGTGCCAGCAGCTTAAATCAGGGGAAAAACACTGAAGCTTTCTTT. As protein: CASSLNQGKNTEAFF. Full variable domain (rest looked up from reference TRBV13 and TRBJ1-1): AAGVIQSPRHLIKEKRETATLKCYPIPRHDTVYWYQQGPGQDPQFLISFYEKMQSDKGSIPDRFSAQQFSDYHSELNMSSLELGDSALYFCASSLNQGKNTEAFFGQGTRLTVV.

V usage is TRBV19 and J usage is TRBJ1-2; D not certain. Trimming cost V 3 bases and J 6 bases, with 14 bases left between them. Germline V CDR1 and CDR2: LNHDA, SQIVND (reference sequence). The CDR3 is 14 amino acids. CDR3 nucleotides: TGTGCCAGTAGTATCCGGGGAAGGAGGGATGGCTACACCTTC. This gives the protein CASSIRGRRDGYTF.

V gene TRBV10-1 combines with J gene TRBJ2-1; D call uncertain. The germline CDR1 and CDR2 sequences are WNHNN and SYGVQD (reference sequence). This CDR3 spans 13 amino acids. The V gene lost 1 base and the J gene lost 5 bases, with 6 bases spanning the gap. In DNA, the CDR3 is TGCGCCAGCAGTGAGTTCGGAGACAATGAGCAGTTCTTC. It specifies CASSEFGDNEQFF.

This clone was seen a few times. The chain recombines TRBV15 with TRBJ1-2, with 8 nucleotides matching TRBD1. Germline V gene lookup returns CDR1 LNHNV and CDR2 YYDKDF (reference sequence). V was clipped by 0 bases and J by 4 bases; unmatched bases: 4. The CDR3 runs to 15 residues. The CDR3 loop is CATSRDRGRLYGYTF. CDR3 in DNA: TGTGCCACCAGCAGAGACAGGGGGCGCCTCTATGGCTACACCTTC.

V usage is TRBV5-1 and J usage is TRBJ2-1; 10 nucleotides line up with TRBD1. V was clipped by 7 bases and J by 8 bases; unmatched bases: 6. The germline V gene has CDR1 SGHRS and CDR2 YFSETQ. CDR3 length: 13 residues. The CDR3 DNA sequence: TGCGCCAGCCCGGGACAGGGGAGGGATGAGCAGTTCTTC. Protein sequence: CASPGQGRDEQFF.

The gene calls are TRBV7-8 and TRBJ1-1; D remains unclear. The CDR3 totals 11 residues. Germline CDR1 is SGHVS and CDR2 is FQNEAQ. V shed 8 bases and J shed 5 bases, with 9 bases lying between them. This CDR3 is CASGLSTEAFF. The DNA for the CDR3 is TGTGCCAGCGGACTCTCGACTGAAGCTTTCTTT. Looking up the rest from reference TRBV7-8 and TRBJ1-1 gives the full variable domain: GAGVSQSPRYKVAKRGQDVALRCDPISGHVSLFWYQQALGQGPEFLTYFQNEAQLDKSGLPSDRFFAERPEGSVSTLKIQRTQQEDSAVYLCASGLSTEAFFGQGTRLTVV.

The rearrangement uses TRBV27 and TRBJ2-7; TRBD1 matches at 11 bases. Losses at the gene ends were 5 bases for V and 8 bases for J; bases not matched to a gene: 11. This CDR3 has 15 amino acids. CDR1 and CDR2 from the germline V gene are MNHEY and SMNVEV (reference sequence). DNA of the CDR3: TGTGCCAGCAGTCTTGCGGACAGGGGGCTCGGTAAGCAGTACTTC. This encodes CASSLADRGLGKQYF.